This T cell receptor beta chain comes out of a study of T cell responses to AZD1222 COVID-19 vaccine. As regards this clone: Its antigen is unidentified.

Clones were read by immunoSEQ multiplex PCR, and TCRdb kept only the in-frame ones, dropping some. The sample includes roughly 140,000 clones, over 75% of them seen just once. This CDR3 is 16 amino acids long. V was pared by 3 bases and J by 1 base, with 4 bases of the junction left unmatched. In germline, CDR1 is LNHDA, CDR2 SQIVND (reference sequence). Study findings and constraints: The study identified only five to seven AZD1222 recipients as seropositive at baseline.

This sequence originates from an adult who received the AZD1222 COVID-19 vaccine. The source was peripheral blood, collected 28 days after the second AZD1222 dose. The J gene is TRBJ1-5, the V gene TRBV19; 9 positions match TRBD1. The CDR3: CASSILGTGSNQPQHF. In DNA form, the CDR3 reads TGTGCCAGTAGTATCTTAGGGACAGGGAGCAATCAGCCCCAGCATTTT.